A selection of T cell receptor beta chains follows, all from one sample in a study of blood T cells in healthy people across ages. TCRdb passed the 5' RACE reads through MiXCR, listing each CDR3 protein once. The table includes 750,000 or so distinct CDR3 sequences, roughly 25% detected once. The data also belong to a second study, concerning T cells of mothers and their children.

Sample: blood. Source of these receptors: a boy aged 5-17 years in good health. The CDR3 runs from the conserved cysteine through the conserved F or W. D genes are given only for firm matches. The listing skips clone size in some rows; elsewhere it reads once, few, many or a size class.

j_call clone_size d_call v_call cdr3_nt cdr3_aa
TRBJ1-2 few . TRBV18 TGTGCCAGCTCACAAAACATACGTGGCTACACCTTC CASSQNIRGYTF
TRBJ2-1 . . TRBV7-9 TGTGCCAGCAGCCATCTTAGGCACGGGAGTAATGAGCAGTTCTTC CASSHLRHGSNEQFF
TRBJ2-2 . . TRBV12-3/TRBV12-4 TGTGCCAGCAGTTTTATGGGGGCGCCGGACGGGGAGCTGTTTTTT CASSFMGAPDGELFF
TRBJ2-3 few . TRBV10-3 TGTGCCATCAGTGAGTCGACAGATGCGCAGTATTTT CAISESTDAQYF
TRBJ1-4 few . TRBV2 TGTGCCAGCAGGGGGACCCTTGAAAAACTGTTTTTT CASRGTLEKLFF
TRBJ2-1 few TRBD2 TRBV12-3/TRBV12-4 TGTGCCAGCACCATCGAATCCACTAGCGGGAACGGCAATGAGCAGTTCTTC CASTIESTSGNGNEQFF
TRBJ2-5 . . TRBV9 TGTGCCAGCAGCGTAGATGGTTTAGCGGCACAAGAGACCCAGTACTTC CASSVDGLAAQETQYF
TRBJ2-6 . . TRBV15 TGTGCCACCAGCAGAGATCGGACCTCTGGGGCCAACGTCCTGACTTTC CATSRDRTSGANVLTF
TRBJ2-5 few TRBD2 TRBV20-1 TGCAGTGCTAGGGTCCCCCCTCTAGCGGGAGTTAGGGAGACCCAGTACTTC CSARVPPLAGVRETQYF
TRBJ2-7 few TRBD2 TRBV11-2 TGTGCCAGCAGCCCTTCAGCGGGAATCTCCTACGAGCAGTACTTC CASSPSAGISYEQYF
TRBJ2-1 few TRBD2 TRBV7-2 TGTGCCAGCAGCTTAGGATCGGGACTAGCGGGGGGTCTGTTCTTC CASSLGSGLAGGLFF
TRBJ2-3 few . TRBV28 TGTGCCAGCGGTAAAGTGAGAGATACGCAGTATTTT CASGKVRDTQYF
TRBJ2-5 . . TRBV11-2 TGTGCCAGCAGCTTATTGTCGGGAGAAGGGATCCAGTACTTC CASSLLSGEGIQYF
TRBJ2-1 few . TRBV4-2 TGTGCCAGCAGCCAAAGGTTCCAGATTGTGAACAATGAGCAGTTCTTC CASSQRFQIVNNEQFF
TRBJ1-5 . . TRBV6-5 TGTGCCAGCACTTCAAAGCAGGGGAGCAATCAGCCCCAGCATTTT CASTSKQGSNQPQHF
TRBJ2-2 few . TRBV29-1 TGCAGCGTTGTTGGTGGGTCGAACACCGGGGAGCTGTTTTTT CSVVGGSNTGELFF
TRBJ1-1 . TRBD1 TRBV7-9 TGTGCCAGCAGCTCCAGGGGGGTGGAGGATGAAGCTTTCTTT CASSSRGVEDEAFF
TRBJ2-7 . TRBD1 TRBV28 TGTGCCAGCACCCGTCCCGGGACAGACTACGAGCAGTACTTC CASTRPGTDYEQYF
TRBJ2-1 . TRBD1 TRBV29-1 TGCAGCGTTTACGGGGACAGGGGGAAAGATGAGCAGTTCTTC CSVYGDRGKDEQFF
TRBJ2-7 . . TRBV7-9 TGTGCCAGCACCTTGGAGGGGACACGTTCCTACGAGCAGTACTTC CASTLEGTRSYEQYF
TRBJ1-1 few . TRBV7-9 TGTGCCAGCAGCTTAATGGGACTTAACACTGAAGCTTTCTTT CASSLMGLNTEAFF
TRBJ2-5 . . TRBV7-9 TGTGCCAGCAGCCCCCCTAGCAAAGAGACCCAGTACTTC CASSPPSKETQYF
TRBJ2-1 . TRBD2 TRBV6-1 TGTGCCAGCAGTGACGGGGGACTAGCGGTTACTTACAATGAGCAGTTCTTC CASSDGGLAVTYNEQFF
TRBJ1-4 . . TRBV2 TGTGCCAGCACCCCGAGAATAACTAATGAAAAACTGTTTTTT CASTPRITNEKLFF
TRBJ2-1 few . TRBV7-2 TGTGCCAGCACGACGGACAGCTACAATGAGCAGTTCTTC CASTTDSYNEQFF
TRBJ2-6 few . TRBV28 TGTGCCAGCAGTTTGGGGAGGAAATCGAAGTCTTCTGGGGCCAACGTCCTGACTTTC CASSLGRKSKSSGANVLTF
TRBJ2-1 few TRBD2 TRBV7-2 TGTGCCAGCAGCACCCACGACATGGGACTAGCGGGAGTGAATGAGCAGTTCTTC CASSTHDMGLAGVNEQFF
TRBJ2-7 few . TRBV7-9 TGTGCCAGCAGCTTAGGTCAGCAGGGGCCGTACTTC CASSLGQQGPYF
TRBJ2-7 . . TRBV9 TGTGCCAGCAGCGTAGAACCGACAGGTCCCTACGAGCAGTACTTC CASSVEPTGPYEQYF
TRBJ2-1 . . TRBV5-8 TGTGCCAGCAGCAGATCCACAGGGTCCTACAATGAGCAGTTCTTC CASSRSTGSYNEQFF
TRBJ2-3 many . TRBV5-1 TGCGCCAGCAGCTTGGCCAGGGCCGGGACAGATACGCAGTATTTT CASSLARAGTDTQYF
TRBJ1-1 few . TRBV7-3 TGTGCAAGAAGCCGGCCAAACAGGATGACTGAAGCTTTCTTT CARSRPNRMTEAFF
TRBJ2-1 . TRBD2 TRBV20-1 TGCAGTGCTATTGGACTAGCGGGGGCTTACAGCTCCTACAATGAGCAGTTCTTC CSAIGLAGAYSSYNEQFF
TRBJ2-5 . . TRBV7-6 TGTGCCAGCAGCTTAGGCGATAGGGACCAGTACTTC CASSLGDRDQYF
TRBJ1-5 . . TRBV20-1 TGCAGTGCTAGGGAGCCGAATAGCAATCAGCCCCAGCATTTT CSAREPNSNQPQHF
TRBJ2-7 many TRBD1 TRBV20-1 TGCAGTGCCGCCGGGACAGGGGATCTCGAGCAGTACTTC CSAAGTGDLEQYF
TRBJ1-6 . TRBD1 TRBV28 TGTGCCAGCAGTTCCTCCCGGGACAGGGGGCTGGGGTCACCCCTCCACTTT CASSSSRDRGLGSPLHF
TRBJ2-5 many TRBD2 TRBV7-6 TGTGCCAGCAGCTATACCGGGGGGGAGACCCAGTACTTC CASSYTGGETQYF
TRBJ2-1 . . TRBV11-3 TGTGCCAGCAGCTTAGTGGCCGGCCACAATGAGCAGTTCTTC CASSLVAGHNEQFF
TRBJ2-1 many TRBD1 TRBV7-3 TGTGCCAGCAGCCGGGACAGCTACAATGAGCAGTTCTTC CASSRDSYNEQFF
TRBJ2-7 few TRBD1 TRBV10-3 TGTGCCATCATGGACAGGGTCTCAGGCGAGCAGTACTTC CAIMDRVSGEQYF
TRBJ2-1 few . TRBV6-5 TGTGCCAGCAGTTACTCCGGATCGGGAGATGAGCAGTTCTTC CASSYSGSGDEQFF
TRBJ2-7 few . TRBV20-1 TGCAGTGCTCGGGACGCAGACTCCTACGAGCAGTACTTC CSARDADSYEQYF